The TCR beta chain under discussion was sequenced for a study of cytomegalovirus exposure and HLA in healthy donors. Study outcomes and limitations: Later work showed greater clonal expansion in HLA-associated TCR beta chains than in equally common others. Across HLA loci, a later analysis found differing TCR association rates, with DRB1 most and HLA-C fewest.

A note on this clone: What it recognizes is unknown.

Vbeta (60) and Jbeta (13) primers were used in the PCR. Repertoires were generated with immunoSEQ multiplex PCR, while TCRdb's copy carries only in-frame clones and drops some. The sample shows about 200,000 clones, roughly 85% of them seen only once. V was pared by 4 bases and J by 3 bases, with 9 bases between. CDR1 and CDR2 from the germline V gene are LGHNA and YNFKEQ. The CDR3 contains 14 residues. This chain joins TRBV4-2 and TRBJ2-2; D is uncertain. The source material was PBMCs. The TCR originated in a woman between 18 and 29 years old in good health and CMV-seronegative. CDR3 bases: TGTGCCAGCAGCCGAGTAGGAGACACCGGGGAGCTGTTTTTT. This gives the protein CASSRVGDTGELFF.